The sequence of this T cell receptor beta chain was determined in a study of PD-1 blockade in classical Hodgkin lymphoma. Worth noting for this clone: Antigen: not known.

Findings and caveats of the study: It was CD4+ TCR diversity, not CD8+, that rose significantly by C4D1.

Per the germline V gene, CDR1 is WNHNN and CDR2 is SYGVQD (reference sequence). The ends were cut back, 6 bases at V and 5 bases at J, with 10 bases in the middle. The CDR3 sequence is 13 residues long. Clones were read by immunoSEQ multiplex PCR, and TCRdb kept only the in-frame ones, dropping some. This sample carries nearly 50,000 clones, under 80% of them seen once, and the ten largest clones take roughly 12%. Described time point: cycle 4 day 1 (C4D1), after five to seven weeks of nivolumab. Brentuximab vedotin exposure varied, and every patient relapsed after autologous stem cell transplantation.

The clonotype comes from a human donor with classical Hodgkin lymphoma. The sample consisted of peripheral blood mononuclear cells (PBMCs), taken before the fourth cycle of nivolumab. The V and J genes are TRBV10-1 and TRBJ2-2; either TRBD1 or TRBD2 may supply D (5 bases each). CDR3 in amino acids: CASSRDGTGELFF. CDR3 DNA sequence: TGCGCCAGCAGCAGGGACGGAACCGGGGAGCTGTTTTTT.